This section outlines one TCR beta chain sequence together with its context. Its antigen is unidentified. TCRdb re-called the 5' RACE reads with MiXCR, one entry per CDR3 protein. The profile shows approximately 42,000 distinct CDR3 sequences, just under 30% of them singletons. Study-level points and caveats: In terms of TCR gene usage, tumor memory CD4+ T cells clustered together with blood and lymph node memory CD4+ cells, as well as with lymph node naive CD4+ cells. Tumor Treg TCRs overlapped most with tumor naive CD4+ cells. The larger-cohort validation was restricted to a single TCR beta V-J rearrangement rather than whole repertoires.

The CDR3 runs to 11 residues. V was pared by 8 bases and J by 5 bases, with 10 bases between. Germline assignment: CDR1 MNHNS and CDR2 SASEGT. Sequencing input: memory CD4+ T cells sorted from a lymph node. Sample subset: memory CD4+ T cells, CD4+CD45RO+CD25-. The chain is built from TRBV6-1 and TRBJ2-7; possibly TRBD2 for D (6 bases). The receptor was derived from a female donor with breast cancer. Here the CDR3 reads CASVEGNEQYF. Here the CDR3 DNA reads TGTGCCAGCGTGGAGGGAAACGAGCAGTACTTC.